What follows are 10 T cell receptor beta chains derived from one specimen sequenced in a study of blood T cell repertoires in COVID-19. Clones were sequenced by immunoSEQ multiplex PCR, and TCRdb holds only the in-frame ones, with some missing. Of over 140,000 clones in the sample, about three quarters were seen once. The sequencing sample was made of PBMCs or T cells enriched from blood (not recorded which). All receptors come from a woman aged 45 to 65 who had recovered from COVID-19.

In nucleotides, the CDR3 is TGTGCCAGCAGCTTGGGTGGCAGCTATAATTCACCCCTCCACTTT. Its protein product is CASSLGGSYNSPLHF. The chain recombines TRBV5-4 with TRBJ1-6; D unclear. CDR3 size: 15 residues. V shed 0 bases and J shed 3 bases, with 7 bases lying between them. From germline, CDR1 is SGHNT and CDR2 YYREEE (reference sequence).

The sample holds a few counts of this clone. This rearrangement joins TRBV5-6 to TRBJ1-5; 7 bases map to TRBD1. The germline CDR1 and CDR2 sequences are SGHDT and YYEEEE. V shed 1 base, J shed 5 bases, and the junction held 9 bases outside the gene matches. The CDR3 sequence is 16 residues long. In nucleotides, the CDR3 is TGTGCCAGCAGCTTGTACTCAGGGGGAGTAGATCAGCCCCAGCATTTT. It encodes CASSLYSGGVDQPQHF.

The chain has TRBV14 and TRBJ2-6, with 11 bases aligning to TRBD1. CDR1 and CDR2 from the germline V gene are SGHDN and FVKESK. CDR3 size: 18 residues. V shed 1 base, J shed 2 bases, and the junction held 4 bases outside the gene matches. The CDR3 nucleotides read TGTGCCAGCAGCCAAGCCGGACAGGGGGCAACTGGGGCCAACGTCCTGACTTTC. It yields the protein CASSQAGQGATGANVLTF. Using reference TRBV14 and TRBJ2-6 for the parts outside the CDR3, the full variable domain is EAGVTQFPSHSVIEKGQTVTLRCDPISGHDNLYWYRRVMGKEIKFLLHFVKESKQDESGMPNNRFLAERTGGTYSTLKVQPAELEDSGVYFCASSQAGQGATGANVLTFGAGSRLTVL.

CDR3 bases: TGTGCCAGTAGTTTCAACGGGGAGGAAGTGGACTATGGCTACACCTTC. Amino acids: CASSFNGEEVDYGYTF. This chain links TRBV19 with TRBJ1-2, with unresolved D. Germline V lookup: CDR1 LNHDA, CDR2 SQIVND (reference sequence). Trimming took 5 bases from V and 3 from J, leaving 19 bases between them. There are 16 residues in the CDR3.

The CDR3 DNA sequence: TGTGCCAGCAGTTACTCCGGGACAGGGACTGAAGCTTTCTTT. It yields the protein CASSYSGTGTEAFF. The V gene is TRBV6-5, the J gene TRBJ1-1, with TRBD1 matching over 9 bases. The junction had 1 base not matched to a gene; V was cut back by 0 bases and J by 5 bases. The germline gives CDR1 MNHEY, CDR2 SVGAGI. This CDR3 comprises 14 residues.

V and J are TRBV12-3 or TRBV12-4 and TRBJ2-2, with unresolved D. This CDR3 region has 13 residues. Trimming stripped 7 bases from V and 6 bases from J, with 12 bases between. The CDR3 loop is CASIGSEAGELFF. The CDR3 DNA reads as TGTGCCAGCATTGGGTCTGAGGCCGGGGAGCTGTTTTTT.

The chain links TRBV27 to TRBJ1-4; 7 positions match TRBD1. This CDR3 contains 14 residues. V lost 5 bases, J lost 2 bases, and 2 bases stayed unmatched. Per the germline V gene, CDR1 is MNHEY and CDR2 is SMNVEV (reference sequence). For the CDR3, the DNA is TGTGCCAGCAGTGGACAGGCGACTAATGAAAAACTGTTTTTT. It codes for CASSGQATNEKLFF.

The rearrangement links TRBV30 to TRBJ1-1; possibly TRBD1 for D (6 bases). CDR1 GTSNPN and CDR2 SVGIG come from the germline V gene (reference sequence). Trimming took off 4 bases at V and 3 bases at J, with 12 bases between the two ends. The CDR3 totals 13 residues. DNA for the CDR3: TGTGCCTGGAATTCAGGGGTCGACACTGAAGCTTTCTTT. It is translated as CAWNSGVDTEAFF. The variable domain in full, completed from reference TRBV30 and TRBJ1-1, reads SQTIHQWPATLVQPVGSPLSLECTVEGTSNPNLYWYRQAAGRGLQLLFYSVGIGQISSEVPQNLSASRPQDRQFILSSKKLLLSDSGFYLCAWNSGVDTEAFFGQGTRLTVV.

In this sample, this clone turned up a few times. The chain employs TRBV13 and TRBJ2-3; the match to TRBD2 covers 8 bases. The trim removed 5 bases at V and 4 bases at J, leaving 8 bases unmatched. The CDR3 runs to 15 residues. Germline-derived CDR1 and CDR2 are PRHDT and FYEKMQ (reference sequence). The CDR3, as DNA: TGTGCCAGCAGCGGAGAGAGGCGGGGGGCAGATACGCAGTATTTT. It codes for CASSGERRGADTQYF.

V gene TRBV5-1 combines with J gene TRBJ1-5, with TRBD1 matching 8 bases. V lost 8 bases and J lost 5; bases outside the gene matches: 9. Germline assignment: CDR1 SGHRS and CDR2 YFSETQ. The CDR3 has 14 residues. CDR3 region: CARLQGEKDQPQHF. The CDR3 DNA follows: TGCGCCAGGTTACAGGGGGAGAAGGATCAGCCCCAGCATTTT.